This TCR beta chain was identified in a study of blood T cell repertoires in COVID-19. For the study at large: Specimens from acute and convalescent COVID-19 originated in the United States, Italy and Spain. From T cells, B-cell-depleted T cells, or PBMCs came the material, which was cDNA or gDNA.

Germline lookup yields CDR1 SGHRS and CDR2 YFSETQ. Unmatched junction bases numbered 0, after V lost 0 bases and J lost 4 bases. The CDR3 length is 13 residues. Original data processing: Amplifying reference gene primers gave estimates of nucleated cell counts. The data were produced by immunoSEQ multiplex PCR, yet TCRdb's version contains in-frame clones alone and is incomplete. The DNA was the basis for D and trimming; V, J and clone size are from that table. Among around 310,000 clones, about nine tenths were seen once, and the ten largest hold around an eighth. V and J are TRBV5-1 and TRBJ2-5; 7 nucleotides match TRBD1. The receptor comes from a woman aged 55-70 years with acute or convalescent COVID-19. Sequenced: peripheral blood. CDR3 amino acids: CASSLEGAETQYF. The CDR3 DNA sequence: TGCGCCAGCAGCTTGGAGGGGGCAGAGACCCAGTACTTC.